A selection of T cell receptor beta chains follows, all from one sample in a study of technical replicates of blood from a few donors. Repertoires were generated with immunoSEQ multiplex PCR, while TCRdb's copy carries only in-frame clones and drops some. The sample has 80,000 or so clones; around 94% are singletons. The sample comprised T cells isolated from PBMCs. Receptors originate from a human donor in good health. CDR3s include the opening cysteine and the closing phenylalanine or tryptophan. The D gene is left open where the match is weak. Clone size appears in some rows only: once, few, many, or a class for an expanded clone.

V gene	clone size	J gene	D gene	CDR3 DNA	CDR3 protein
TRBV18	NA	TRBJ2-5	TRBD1	TGTGCCAGCTCACCGGGACAGCAAGAGACCCAGTACTTC	CASSPGQQETQYF
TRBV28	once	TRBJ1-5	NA	TGTGCCAGCAGTTCCCCTGAGACAGCAAATCAGCCCCAGCATTTT	CASSSPETANQPQHF
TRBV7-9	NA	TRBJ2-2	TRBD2	TGTGCCAGCAGCATCAGGACTAGCGGGGTGAACACCGGGGAGCTGTTTTTT	CASSIRTSGVNTGELFF
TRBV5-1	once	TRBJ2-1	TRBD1	TGCGCCAGCAGCGACAGGGGAAGCACCTACAATGAGCAGTTCTTC	CASSDRGSTYNEQFF
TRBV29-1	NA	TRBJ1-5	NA	TGCAGCGTCTCAGACTCAGACCGGCTAGGGCCCCAGCATTTT	CSVSDSDRLGPQHF
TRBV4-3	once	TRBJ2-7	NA	TGCGCCAGCAGCCAAGGTGTCGGCTCCTACGAGCAGTACTTC	CASSQGVGSYEQYF
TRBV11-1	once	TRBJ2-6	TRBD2	TGTGCCAGCAGCGCAGTGGGGACTAGCTATTCTGGGGCCAACGTCCTGACTTTC	CASSAVGTSYSGANVLTF
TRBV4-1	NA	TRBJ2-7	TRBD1	TGCGCCAGCAGCCAACCGGGACAGGGCTACGAGCAGTACTTC	CASSQPGQGYEQYF
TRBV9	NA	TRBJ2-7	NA	TGTGCCAGCAGCGTAGGTGCCGGGTACGAGCAGTACTTC	CASSVGAGYEQYF
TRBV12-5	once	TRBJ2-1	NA	TGTGCTAGTACCGAGGGAAGATACAATGAGCAGTTCTTC	CASTEGRYNEQFF
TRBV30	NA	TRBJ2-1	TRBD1	TGTGCCTGGGGGCCGGGACAGGGGGTAGATGAGCAGTTCTTC	CAWGPGQGVDEQFF
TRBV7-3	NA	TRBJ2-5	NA	TGTGCCAGCAGCTTAGGGCCCCTGGGAGAGACCCAGTACTTC	CASSLGPLGETQYF
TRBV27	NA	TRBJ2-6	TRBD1	TGTGCCAGCAGTCTCCAGGGGGCAGGGGGGGCCAACGTCCTGACTTTC	CASSLQGAGGANVLTF
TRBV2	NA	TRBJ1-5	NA	TGTGCCAGCAGTGAGGAGGTTTTACGCAATCAGCCCCAGCATTTT	CASSEEVLRNQPQHF
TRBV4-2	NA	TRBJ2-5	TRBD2	TGTGCCAGCAGCCAACACGCGGGAGGAGGAGAAGAGACCCAGTACTTC	CASSQHAGGGEETQYF
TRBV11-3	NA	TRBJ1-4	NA	TGTGCCAGCAGCTTTTATTACAGGGATCATGGAAATGAAAAACTGTTTTTT	CASSFYYRDHGNEKLFF
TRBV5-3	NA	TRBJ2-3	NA	TGTGCCAGAAGCTTGGGCAGGACAGATACGCAGTATTTT	CARSLGRTDTQYF
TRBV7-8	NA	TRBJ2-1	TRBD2	TGTGCCAGCAGCCCCCAGCGGGCTAGCGGTAACAATGAGCAGTTCTTC	CASSPQRASGNNEQFF
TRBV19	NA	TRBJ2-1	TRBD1	TGTGCCTCGTACAGGGGTGGGGAGCAGTTCTTC	CASYRGGEQFF
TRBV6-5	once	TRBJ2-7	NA	TGTGCCAGCAGTCCCGGGATCTACGAGCAGTACTTC	CASSPGIYEQYF
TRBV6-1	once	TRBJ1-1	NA	TGTGCCAGCAGTGCAGGCAGTACTGAAGCTTTCTTT	CASSAGSTEAFF
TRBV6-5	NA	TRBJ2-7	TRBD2	TGTGCCAGCAGTTACCTCCTAGCGGGTACCTACGAGCAGTACTTC	CASSYLLAGTYEQYF
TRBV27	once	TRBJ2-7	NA	TGTGCCAGCAGTCCCGCGGGACGGGCCTACGAGCAGTACTTC	CASSPAGRAYEQYF
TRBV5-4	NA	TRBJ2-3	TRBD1	TGTGCCAGCAGATTCGACAGGGCTGGCACAGATACGCAGTATTTT	CASRFDRAGTDTQYF
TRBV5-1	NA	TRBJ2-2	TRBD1	TGCGCCAGCAGCTTTTCTCTAACCGGGACAGGGATACGCGCGGGCACCGGGGAGCTGTTTTTT	CASSFSLTGTGIRAGTGELFF
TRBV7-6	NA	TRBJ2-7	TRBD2	TGTGCCAGCAGCTTAGTTGCGGCAGGGAGGGCCTACGAGCAGTACTTC	CASSLVAAGRAYEQYF
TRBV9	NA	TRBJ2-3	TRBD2	TGTGCCAGCAGCGTAGATATAGGAGCGGGATCAGATACGCAGTATTTT	CASSVDIGAGSDTQYF
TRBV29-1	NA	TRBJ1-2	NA	TGCAGCGTTGAACGGTCGTCGAATGGCTACACCTTC	CSVERSSNGYTF
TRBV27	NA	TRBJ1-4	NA	TGTGCCAGCAGTTTATTACAGCCTAATGAAAAACTGTTTTTT	CASSLLQPNEKLFF
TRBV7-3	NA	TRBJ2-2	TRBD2	TGTGCCAGCAGTTCTTTTGGGACTAGCGGGACCGGGGAGCTGTTTTTT	CASSSFGTSGTGELFF
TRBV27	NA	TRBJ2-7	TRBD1	TGTGCCAGCAGTTTTGGGGGACAGGGACCCTACGAGCAGTACTTC	CASSFGGQGPYEQYF